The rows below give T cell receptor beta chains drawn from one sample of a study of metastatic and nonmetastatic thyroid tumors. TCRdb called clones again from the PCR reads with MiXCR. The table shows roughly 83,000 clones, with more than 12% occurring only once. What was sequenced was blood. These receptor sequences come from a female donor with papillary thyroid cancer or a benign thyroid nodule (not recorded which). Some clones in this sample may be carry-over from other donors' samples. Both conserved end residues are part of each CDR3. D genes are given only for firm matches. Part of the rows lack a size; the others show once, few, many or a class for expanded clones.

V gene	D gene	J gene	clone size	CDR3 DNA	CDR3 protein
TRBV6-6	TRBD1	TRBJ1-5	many	TGTGCCAGCAGTTACACAGGGGATGGGGATCAGCCCCAGCATTTT	CASSYTGDGDQPQHF
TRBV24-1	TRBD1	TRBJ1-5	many	TGTGCCACCAGTGACCGGACAGGGGGGGATCAGCCCCAGCATTTT	CATSDRTGGDQPQHF
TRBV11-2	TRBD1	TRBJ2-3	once	TGTGCCAGCAGCCTCGGGACAGAGGTGGGTCTGTATCCCTATACGCAGTATTTT	CASSLGTEVGLYPYTQYF
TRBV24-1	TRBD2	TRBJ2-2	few	TGTGCCACCGGAGGGACTAGCGGGGGGCCAGCGAACACCTGGGAGCTGTTTTTT	CATGGTSGGPANTWELFF
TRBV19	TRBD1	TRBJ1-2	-	TGTGCCAGTAGTACCACCCCCGTAACAGGGGCGAACTATGGCTACACCTTC	CASSTTPVTGANYGYTF
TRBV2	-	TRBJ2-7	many	TGTGCCAGCACAGCGAAGGCCTACGAGCAGTACTTC	CASTAKAYEQYF
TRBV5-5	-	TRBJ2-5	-	TGTGCCAGCAGCTTAGGGGTGGAGACCCAGTACTTC	CASSLGVETQYF
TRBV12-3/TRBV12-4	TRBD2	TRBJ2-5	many	TGTGCCAGCAGTTTTCGAGCGGGGGCCCGAATTCAAGAGACCCAGTACTTC	CASSFRAGARIQETQYF
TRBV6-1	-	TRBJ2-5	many	TGTGCCAGCAGGACACGGACAGAAGAGACCCAGTACTTC	CASRTRTEETQYF
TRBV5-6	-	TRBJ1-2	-	TGTGCCAGCAAGATCAGGCGGGGGAACTATGGCTACACCTTC	CASKIRRGNYGYTF
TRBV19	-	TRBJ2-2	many	TGTGCCAGTTGTGTGGCCCCGAACACCGGGGAGCTGTTTTTT	CASCVAPNTGELFF
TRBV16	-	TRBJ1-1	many	TGTGCCAGCAGCCAATCGACCGAGGGCACTGAAGCTTTCTTT	CASSQSTEGTEAFF
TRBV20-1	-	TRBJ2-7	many	TGCAGTGCTAGAGGTCCGGGGAGGGGGGAGCAGTACTTC	CSARGPGRGEQYF
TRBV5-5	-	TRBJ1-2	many	TGTGCCAGCAGCCCGGGACATACTAACTATGGCTACACCTTC	CASSPGHTNYGYTF
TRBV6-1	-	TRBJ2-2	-	TGTGCCAGCAGTTTAGGTGTGGGCCACGGGGAGCTGTTTTTT	CASSLGVGHGELFF
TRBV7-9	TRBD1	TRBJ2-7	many	TGTGCCAGCAGCCTCCGGGACAGCGGTAAACAGTACTTC	CASSLRDSGKQYF
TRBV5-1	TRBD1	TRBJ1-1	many	TGCGCCAGCAGCTTGGGGGGGACAGGGAATGAAGCTTTCTTT	CASSLGGTGNEAFF
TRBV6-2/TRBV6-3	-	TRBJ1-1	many	TGTGCCAGCAGTTACCCTCGGAAATGGGGGCAGGGACCGAACACTGAAGCTTTCTTT	CASSYPRKWGQGPNTEAFF
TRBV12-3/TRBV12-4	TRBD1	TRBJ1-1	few	TGTGCCAGCAGACCATGGACAGGGGGCTACTCGAGAGCTGAAGCTTTATTT	CASRPWTGGYSRAEALF
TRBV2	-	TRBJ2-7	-	TGTGCCAGCAGTGAAGGGCAGGCCCTCGTCGAGCAGTACTTC	CASSEGQALVEQYF
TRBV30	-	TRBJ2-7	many	TGTGCCTGGAGTCGGTCAGGGAGGACAGAGCAGTACTTC	CAWSRSGRTEQYF
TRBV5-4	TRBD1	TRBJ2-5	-	TGTGCCAGCGGCTCGACTCCGGGGACAGGGTTCCTACAAGAGACCCAGTACTTC	CASGSTPGTGFLQETQYF
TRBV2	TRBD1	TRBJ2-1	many	TGTGCCAGCACTAGGACAGGGGGCCAGGACAATGAGCAGTTCTTC	CASTRTGGQDNEQFF
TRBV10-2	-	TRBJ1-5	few	TGCGCAAGAAGTGAGACCATCGGAGGAAATCAGCCCCAGCATTTT	CARSETIGGNQPQHF
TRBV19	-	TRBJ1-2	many	TGTGCCAGCCCAGACGGTTATGGCTACACCTTC	CASPDGYGYTF
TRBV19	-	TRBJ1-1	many	TGTGCCAGTTGTATGGGCACTGAAGCTTTCTTT	CASCMGTEAFF
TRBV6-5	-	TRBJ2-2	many	TGTGCCAGCAGTTACTCACATGGACCCGGGGAGCTGTTTTTT	CASSYSHGPGELFF
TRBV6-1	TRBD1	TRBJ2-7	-	TGTGCCAGCAGTGAAGACCCTGGGACAGGGGGCGACGAGCAGTACTTC	CASSEDPGTGGDEQYF
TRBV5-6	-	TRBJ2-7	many	TGTGCCAGCAGCTTGCGTCTTACCTACGAGCAGTACTTC	CASSLRLTYEQYF
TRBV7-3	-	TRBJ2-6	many	TGTGCCAGCAGCCCCCAAATGGCAGGCACTAGCGGGGCCAACGTCCTGACTTTC	CASSPQMAGTSGANVLTF
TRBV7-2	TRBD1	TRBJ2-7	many	TGTGCCAGCAGCTCCGGGACAGAACTTTACGAGCAGTACTTC	CASSSGTELYEQYF
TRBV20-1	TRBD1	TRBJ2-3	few	TGCAGTGCTAGCTGGCAGGGGGTAAAGAATACGCAGTATTTT	CSASWQGVKNTQYF
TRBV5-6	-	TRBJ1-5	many	TGTGCCAGCAGCTTGGGGGCAGATCCTCAGCCCCAGCATTTT	CASSLGADPQPQHF
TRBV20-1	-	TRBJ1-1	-	TGCAGTGCTAACAGGTGGACAGCGAGGACTGAAGCTTTCTTT	CSANRWTARTEAFF
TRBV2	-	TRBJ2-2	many	TGTGCCAGCAGTGGTGGCAGCCTAGGGTACGCCGGGGAGCTGTTTTTT	CASSGGSLGYAGELFF
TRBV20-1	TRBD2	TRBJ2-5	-	TGCAGTGCTAGAGCACGCCATAGCGGGGGAGAGACCCAGTACTTC	CSARARHSGGETQYF
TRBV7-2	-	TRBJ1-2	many	TGTGCCAGCAGCCCTAGACAGGAGGGCTATGGCTACACCTTC	CASSPRQEGYGYTF
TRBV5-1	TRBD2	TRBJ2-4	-	TGCGCCAGCAGCTTGGCCGGGAGGCCTTCTGACATTCATTACTTC	CASSLAGRPSDIHYF
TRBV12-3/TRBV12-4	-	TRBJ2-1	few	TGTGCCAGCAGTGCCGGTACTGTGGAGCAGTTCTTC	CASSAGTVEQFF
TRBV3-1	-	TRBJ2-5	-	TGTGCCAGCAGTCGTTTTGGACCCAGACCAGGAGAGACCCAGTACTTC	CASSRFGPRPGETQYF
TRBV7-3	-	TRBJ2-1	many	TGTGCCAGCAGTTTGGACAACACGCGACACAATGAGCAGTTCTTC	CASSLDNTRHNEQFF
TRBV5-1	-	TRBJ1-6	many	TGCGCCAGCAGCTTGGCAGAAGTCCGGTCACCCCTCCACTTT	CASSLAEVRSPLHF
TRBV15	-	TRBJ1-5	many	TGTGCCACCAGCAGAGATCGGGTGGGATTTAATCAGCCCCAGCATTTT	CATSRDRVGFNQPQHF
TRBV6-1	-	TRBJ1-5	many	TGTGCCAGTTCCCCCAGCAATAGCAATCAGCCCCAGCATTTT	CASSPSNSNQPQHF